The 21 T cell receptor beta chains listed next were all sequenced from one sample in a study of high-grade serous ovarian cancer treatment subgroups. Tumor samples were obtained before definitive surgery or chemotherapy. TCRdb keeps only in-frame clones here, not all; method: immunoSEQ multiplex PCR. The table has some 27,000 clones, roughly 80% seen once; the top ten hold 2.1%. The sequenced sample was tumor tissue. These receptor sequences come from a human donor with high-grade serous ovarian cancer.

The chain joins TRBV6-1 to TRBJ2-5; 7 bases match TRBD2. The CDR3 is 15 residues long. Per germline, CDR1 MNHNS and CDR2 SASEGT. V gave up 4 bases and J gave up 6 bases; unmatched junction bases: 11. DNA of the CDR3: TGTGCCAGCAGTGTACGGTGGCAGGGAGGGAAGACCCAGTACTTC. Its protein product is CASSVRWQGGKTQYF.

The table lists this clone with a count of one. The V gene is TRBV21-1, the J gene TRBJ2-5; the listed D gene, TRBD1, was not tested against the DNA. TRBV21-1 is given as a pseudogene. The CDR3 is 17 residues long. Here the CDR3 reads CASSKRLGGRAGETQYF. For the CDR3, the DNA is TGTGCCAGCAGCAAAAGATTAGGGGGCAGGGCGGGGGAGACCCAGTACTTC.

For this clone: The junction shows a germline mismatch at one end, possibly a read error. The sample holds other DNA sequences that translate to the same CDR3. The CDR3 nucleotides are TGTGCTAGTGGAACCGGAAGGACCCACTTC. It specifies CASGTGRTHF. The gene calls are TRBV12-5 and TRBJ1-2; D is unclear. The CDR3 covers 10 residues. Germline V gives CDR1 LGHNT, CDR2 FRNRAP.

The V and J genes are TRBV4-1 and TRBJ1-2, with unresolved D. Per the germline V gene, CDR1 is MGHRA and CDR2 is YSYEKL. Trimming pared 4 bases from V and 7 bases from J, leaving 22 bases between. The length of the CDR3 is 16 residues. CDR3 coding DNA: TGCGCCAGCAGCCCACCCTTAGAGACTTACCGACGTGGCTACACCTTC. Translation: CASSPPLETYRRGYTF.

The V gene is TRBV28, the J gene TRBJ1-1; weak D call: TRBD1 (5 bases). Trimming cost V 6 bases and J 3 bases, with 23 bases left between them. Germline V gives CDR1 MDHEN, CDR2 SYDVKM. The CDR3 covers 17 residues. The CDR3 region is CASSLGPGRAVDTEAFF. The CDR3 region has the DNA TGTGCCAGCAGCCTGGGACCGGGCAGGGCGGTTGACACTGAAGCTTTCTTT.

This clone was counted once. The gene calls are TRBV30 and TRBJ2-5; D not certain. CDR1 is GTSNPN and CDR2 is SVGIG in the germline V gene (reference sequence). This CDR3 is 11 amino acids long. V lost 0 bases to trimming and J lost 4 bases, with 3 bases between them. The CDR3 reads CAWSVVETQYF. The CDR3, as DNA: TGTGCCTGGAGTGTGGTAGAGACCCAGTACTTC. The full variable domain, rest sourced from reference TRBV30 and TRBJ2-5, is SQTIHQWPATLVQPVGSPLSLECTVEGTSNPNLYWYRQAAGRGLQLLFYSVGIGQISSEVPQNLSASRPQDRQFILSSKKLLLSDSGFYLCAWSVVETQYFGPGTRLLVL.

The chain carries TRBV7-8 and TRBJ2-7; TRBD2 matches at 7 bases. CDR1 SGHVS and CDR2 FQNEAQ come from the germline V gene. This CDR3 has 16 amino acids. Unmatched junction bases numbered 6, after V lost 1 base and J lost 0 bases. The CDR3 protein is CASSLGGGAFSYEQYF. The CDR3 DNA reads as TGTGCCAGCAGCTTAGGGGGGGGAGCCTTCTCCTACGAGCAGTACTTC. Drawing the rest from reference TRBV7-8 and TRBJ2-7, the complete variable domain is GAGVSQSPRYKVAKRGQDVALRCDPISGHVSLFWYQQALGQGPEFLTYFQNEAQLDKSGLPSDRFFAERPEGSVSTLKIQRTQQEDSAVYLCASSLGGGAFSYEQYFGPGTRLTVT.

This chain connects TRBV25-1 to TRBJ2-2, with 9 bases fitting TRBD1. V dropped 4 bases and J dropped 0; count of bases not matched to a gene: 0. The CDR3 is 15 residues long. Germline CDR1 MGHDK, CDR2 SYGVNS. The CDR3 sequence: CASSGTGANTGELFF. The CDR3 DNA is TGTGCCAGCAGTGGGACAGGGGCGAACACCGGGGAGCTGTTTTTT.

The V and J genes are TRBV19 and TRBJ1-5; D uncertain. The germline V gene has CDR1 LNHDA and CDR2 SQIVND (reference sequence). V was cut by 7 bases and J by 4 bases, with 14 bases left in between. This CDR3 spans 14 amino acids. In DNA form, the CDR3 reads TGTGCCAGTAATAGGTTAGGAGGGAATCAGCCCCAGCATTTT. It yields the protein CASNRLGGNQPQHF.

The genes are TRBV7-8 and TRBJ1-1; TRBD1 agrees at 10 bases. CDR1 is SGHVS and CDR2 is FQNEAQ in the germline V gene. V dropped 0 bases and J dropped 9; count of bases not matched to a gene: 7. This CDR3 is 15 amino acids long. CDR3 protein: CASSLAGQGLPKAFF. In DNA form, the CDR3 reads TGTGCCAGCAGCTTAGCGGGACAGGGGTTACCCAAAGCTTTCTTT. The entire variable domain, with the rest obtained from reference TRBV7-8 and TRBJ1-1, is as follows: GAGVSQSPRYKVAKRGQDVALRCDPISGHVSLFWYQQALGQGPEFLTYFQNEAQLDKSGLPSDRFFAERPEGSVSTLKIQRTQQEDSAVYLCASSLAGQGLPKAFFGQGTRLTVV.

In its sample, this clone was seen once. The chain combines TRBV7-2 with TRBJ2-5, with 8 bases aligning to TRBD1. The CDR3 spans 15 residues. CDR1 SGHTA and CDR2 FQGNSA come from the germline V gene. The ends lost 5 bases at V and 5 bases at J; junction bases unmatched: 10. CDR3 DNA sequence: TGTGCCAGCAGCCGACAGGGGCGCGGAGGGGAGACCCAGTACTTC. Encoded protein: CASSRQGRGGETQYF.

The count of this clone is one. The chain couples TRBV15 to TRBJ1-4; D remains unclear. This CDR3 is 13 amino acids long. Germline V gene sequence: CDR1 LNHNV, CDR2 YYDKDF (reference sequence). Between the trimmed V and J ends, which lost 1 base and 8 bases, there was a span of 8 bases. The CDR3 region has the DNA TGTGCCACCAGCAGAGCTGGTGGGGAAAAACTGTTTTTT. Translation: CATSRAGGEKLFF.

The chain links TRBV9 to TRBJ1-2; maybe TRBD1 (5 bases). Germline V gene sequence: CDR1 SGDLS, CDR2 YYNGEE. This CDR3 contains 14 residues. V lost 0 bases, J lost 4 bases, and 10 bases lay in between. CDR3 nucleotide sequence: TGTGCCAGCAGCGTAGAGGACACTGTCTATGGCTACACCTTC. It is translated as CASSVEDTVYGYTF. Using reference TRBV9 and TRBJ1-2 for the parts outside the CDR3, the full variable domain is DSGVTQTPKHLITATGQRVTLRCSPRSGDLSVYWYQQSLDQGLQFLIQYYNGEERAKGNILERFSAQQFPDLHSELNLSSLELGDSALYFCASSVEDTVYGYTFGSGTRLTVV.

The chain combines TRBV5-1 with TRBJ1-3; D may be TRBD1 (5 bases). Germline V gives CDR1 SGHRS, CDR2 YFSETQ. V was cut by 1 base and J by 0 bases, with 17 bases left in between. CDR3 length: 18 amino acids. The CDR3 DNA is TGCGCCAGCAGCTTGTGGGGGGATGGCGGCGGCTCTGGAAACACCATATATTTT. It codes for CASSLWGDGGGSGNTIYF.

This chain links TRBV6-6 with TRBJ1-2, with 8 bases matching TRBD1. Unmatched junction bases numbered 6, after V lost 5 bases and J lost 4 bases. CDR1 is MNHNY, CDR2 SVGAGI, per germline (reference sequence). The CDR3 runs to 14 residues. The CDR3 coding sequence is TGTGCCAGCAGTCGCGACAGGGGAAGCTATGGCTACACCTTC. Translating gives CASSRDRGSYGYTF.

The chain uses TRBV28 and TRBJ2-1, with D perhaps being TRBD1 or TRBD2 (5 bases each). Germline V gene lookup returns CDR1 MDHEN and CDR2 SYDVKM. Between the trimmed V and J ends, which lost 2 bases and 9 bases, there was a span of 14 bases. The CDR3 contains 14 residues. CDR3: CASSLLGAKTEQFF. Here the CDR3 DNA reads TGTGCCAGCAGTTTACTCGGGGCGAAGACTGAGCAGTTCTTC.

V gene TRBV29-1 combines with J gene TRBJ2-3; D might be TRBD1 or TRBD2, each matching 5 bases. The ends were cut back, 7 bases at V and 2 bases at J, with 16 bases in the middle. In germline, CDR1 is SQVTM, CDR2 ANQGSEA. The CDR3 totals 14 residues. The CDR3 reads CSGWSPGATDTQYF. In DNA, the CDR3 is TGCAGCGGCTGGTCCCCCGGGGCCACAGATACGCAGTATTTT.

The gene calls are TRBV5-1 and TRBJ1-3, with D perhaps TRBD1 (5 bases). The germline V gene has CDR1 SGHRS and CDR2 YFSETQ. With 4 bases removed from V and 3 bases from J, the gap between germline ends came to 14 bases. CDR3 size: 15 residues. CDR3 sequence: CASSSDSSLGNTIYF. CDR3 bases: TGCGCCAGCAGCAGCGACAGCTCCCTTGGAAACACCATATATTTT. The full variable domain, its missing parts supplied by reference TRBV5-1 and TRBJ1-3, is KAGVTQTPRYLIKTRGQQVTLSCSPISGHRSVSWYQQTPGQGLQFLFEYFSETQRNKGNFPGRFSGRQFSNSRSEMNVSTLELGDSALYLCASSSDSSLGNTIYFGEGSWLTVV.

This chain connects TRBV20-1 to TRBJ2-1; the D is unclear. The germline V gene encodes CDR1 DFQATT and CDR2 SNEGSKA (reference sequence). The CDR3 runs 11 residues. Trimming took 6 bases from V and 4 from J, leaving 7 bases between them. In DNA, the CDR3 is TGCAGTGCCCAGCCGTACAATGAGCAGTTCTTC. Its protein is CSAQPYNEQFF.

This chain uses TRBV4-1 with TRBJ1-2; 7 positions match TRBD1. With V trimmed by 1 base and J by 3 bases, 5 bases remained unmatched. CDR1 and CDR2 from the germline V gene are MGHRA and YSYEKL. This CDR3 spans 15 amino acids. CDR3 sequence reads: CASSQVTGDYYGYTF. The CDR3 DNA follows: TGCGCCAGCAGCCAAGTTACAGGGGACTACTATGGCTACACCTTC.

The chain has TRBV5-1 and TRBJ2-1, with D possibly matching TRBD2 (5 bases). There are 13 residues in the CDR3. Per germline, CDR1 SGHRS and CDR2 YFSETQ. V dropped 5 bases and J dropped 9 bases, with 15 bases sitting between them. The CDR3 spells CASSLLGNSEQFF. The CDR3 bases are TGCGCCAGCAGTTTACTAGGGAACAGTGAGCAGTTCTTC.